Listed below are T cell receptor beta chains from one sample, sequenced in a study of T cell repertoires and Cas9 in healthy adults. The repertoire was sequenced with immunoSEQ multiplex PCR; TCRdb's copy has only in-frame clones and lacks some. The sample contains about 15,000 clones, about nine tenths of which appear only once. Source material: Tregs (CD4+, CD25+, CD127-, CD137-, CD154-) from PBMCs; culture status not recorded. All receptors derive from a human donor in good health. Both conserved end residues are part of each CDR3. Each record gives: D gene, J gene, clone size, V gene, CDR3 protein, CDR3 DNA. D genes are given only for firm matches. Size is stated for part of the rows, as once, few or many counts, or as a class when the clone is expanded.

TRBD1 | TRBJ1-2 | . | TRBV4-1 | CASSGWDRSKYGYTF | TGCGCCAGCAGCGGTTGGGACAGGTCAAAATATGGCTACACCTTC
. | TRBJ2-7 | . | TRBV7-9 | CASSTPPQKQYF | TGTGCCAGCAGCACCCCCCCCCAGAAGCAGTACTTC
. | TRBJ2-2 | few | TRBV2 | CASSEARTNTGELFF | TGTGCCAGCAGTGAAGCGCGCACGAACACCGGGGAGCTGTTTTTT
. | TRBJ2-1 | . | TRBV4-2 | CASSQGNGGGSYNEQFF | TGTGCCAGCAGCCAAGGTAACGGGGGAGGCAGCTACAATGAGCAGTTCTTC
TRBD1 | TRBJ1-2 | . | TRBV23-1 | CASSHLDRVHYGYTF | TGCGCCAGCAGTCATCTGGACAGGGTTCACTATGGCTACACCTTC
. | TRBJ2-1 | . | TRBV9 | CASSVGGGSYNEQFF | TGTGCCAGCAGCGTAGGTGGGGGCTCCTACAATGAGCAGTTCTTC
. | TRBJ2-3 | once | TRBV7-6 | CASSRAGRATDTQYF | TGTGCCAGCAGCCGAGCTGGACGGGCGACAGATACGCAGTATTTT
TRBD2 | TRBJ2-3 | . | TRBV12-5 | CASGYPPGLAGGADTQYF | TGTGCTAGTGGCTATCCACCGGGACTAGCGGGGGGCGCAGATACGCAGTATTTT
. | TRBJ1-1 | . | TRBV5-1 | CASSRVGDTEAFF | TGCGCCAGCAGCCGCGTAGGGGACACTGAAGCTTTCTTT
. | TRBJ1-3 | . | TRBV7-9 | CASSSPGGNTIYF | TGTGCCAGCAGCTCACCGGGGGGAAACACCATATATTTT